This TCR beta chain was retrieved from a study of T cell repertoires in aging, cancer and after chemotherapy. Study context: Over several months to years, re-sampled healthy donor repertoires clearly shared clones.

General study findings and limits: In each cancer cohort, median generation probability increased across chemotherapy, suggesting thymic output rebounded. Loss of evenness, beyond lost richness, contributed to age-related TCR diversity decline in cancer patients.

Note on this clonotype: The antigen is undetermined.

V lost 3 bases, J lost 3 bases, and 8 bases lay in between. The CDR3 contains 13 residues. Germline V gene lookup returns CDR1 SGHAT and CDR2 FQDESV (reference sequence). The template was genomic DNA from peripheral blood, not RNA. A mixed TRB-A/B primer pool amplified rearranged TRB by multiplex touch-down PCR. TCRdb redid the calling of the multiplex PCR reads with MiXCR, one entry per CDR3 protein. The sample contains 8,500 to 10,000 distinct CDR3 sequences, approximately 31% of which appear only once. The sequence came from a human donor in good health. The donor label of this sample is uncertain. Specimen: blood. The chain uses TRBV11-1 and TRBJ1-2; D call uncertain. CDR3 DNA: TGTGCCAGCAGCTTGTTGCGGGACTATGGCTACACCTTC. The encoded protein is CASSLLRDYGYTF.